One and the same sample provided the 2 T cell receptor beta chains below, sequenced in a study of cytomegalovirus exposure and HLA in healthy donors. The PCR was carried out with 60 Vbeta primers and 13 Jbeta primers. Clones were sequenced by immunoSEQ multiplex PCR, and TCRdb holds only the in-frame ones, with some missing. The data show about 140,000 clones, 73% seen once. The sample taken for sequencing was PBMCs. The receptor set was obtained from a woman in her thirties or forties in good health and CMV-seronegative.

This chain uses TRBV7-9 with TRBJ2-5; no clear D. The CDR3 is 12 amino acids. CDR1 is SEHNR and CDR2 is FQNEAQ in the germline V gene (reference sequence). Trimming left V 6 bases short and J 5 bases short, with 10 bases between. The CDR3 is CASSPRIETQYF. The CDR3 region has the DNA TGTGCCAGCAGTCCGCGCATCGAGACCCAGTACTTC.

J is TRBJ2-5 and V is TRBV5-1; TRBD2 agrees at 10 bases. J was trimmed by 2 bases and V by 3 bases; bases with no gene match: 4. Germline V lookup: CDR1 SGHRS, CDR2 YFSETQ. CDR3 length: 15 residues. In DNA form, the CDR3 reads TGCGCCAGCAGCTGGAGGACTAGCGGACAAGAGACCCAGTACTTC. Its translation: CASSWRTSGQETQYF.